The source of this TCR beta chain is a study of OX40 agonist ivuxolimab in advanced cancers. Turning to the study itself: Dose-escalation subjects each had hepatocellular carcinoma, melanoma, renal cell or head and neck cancer. A male proportion of about 84% was recorded, with mean age around 64 years and range roughly 23 to 79.

Produced via immunoSEQ multiplex PCR; TCRdb's table is partial and in-frame only. The sample lists roughly 70,000 clones, roughly 82% occurring once. This CDR3 comprises 14 residues. The germline V gene encodes CDR1 SGHDN and CDR2 FVKESK. Trimming took 0 bases from V and 5 from J, leaving 10 bases between them. In its sample, this clone was seen once. This sequence was found in an adult with an advanced solid tumor such as melanoma, head and neck, liver or kidney cancer. The chain employs TRBV14 and TRBJ1-1; unclear D gene. Material: CD4+ or CD8+ T cells sorted from blood, obtained in a trial of the OX40 agonist ivuxolimab. CDR3 coding DNA: TGTGCCAGCAGCCAAGATTGGGGATATACTGAAGCTTTCTTT. Protein sequence: CASSQDWGYTEAFF.